This TCR beta chain came from a study of blood T cell repertoires in COVID-19. Libraries were prepared by immunoSEQ multiplex PCR; TCRdb keeps only in-frame clonotypes and omits some of them. The sample shows about 180,000 clones, roughly 88% of them seen only once. The clonotype comes from a human donor with active or convalescent COVID-19. The donor label of this sample is uncertain. Sequencing was performed on peripheral blood.

This CDR3 is CASSQTGGEQYF. DNA of the CDR3: TGCGCCAGCAGCCAAACGGGAGGCGAGCAGTACTTC. The chain uses TRBV4-1 and TRBJ2-7; 7 positions agree with TRBD2. CDR1 MGHRA and CDR2 YSYEKL come from the germline V gene. With 2 bases clipped from V and 6 bases from J, the junction kept 1 base outside the gene matches. The CDR3 has 12 amino acids.